This TCR beta chain was sequenced during a study of blood T cell repertoires in COVID-19. Whole-study context: Sites in the United States, Italy and Spain provided acute and convalescent COVID-19 samples.

TCRdb's table, derived via immunoSEQ multiplex PCR, lists solely in-frame clones and lacks some. Of roughly 150,000 clones in the sample, just over 90% were seen once. Germline CDR1 and CDR2: MGHRA and YSYEKL. The CDR3 covers 17 residues. V trimming: 4 bases; J trimming: 8 bases; junction bases outside the gene matches: 19. This receptor was taken from a man younger than 35 with acute or convalescent COVID-19. The chain recombines TRBV4-1 with TRBJ1-2; TRBD1 matches 7 bases. Specimen: peripheral blood. Written as DNA, the CDR3 is TGCGCCAGCAGCCTCCCCCTCGGGGACAGCGCTCTTAAGGGCTACACCTTC. The encoded protein is CASSLPLGDSALKGYTF.